This is a list of T cell receptor beta chains from one sample in a study of technical replicates of blood from a few donors. Profiling relied on immunoSEQ multiplex PCR, and the TCRdb table lists in-frame clones only, not all of them. The sample holds about 59,000 clones, around 93% seen once. What was sequenced was PBMCs. These receptor sequences come from a human donor in good health. Some clones in this sample may be carry-over from other donors' samples. The CDR3 runs from the conserved cysteine through the conserved F or W. Each record gives: J gene, D gene, V gene, CDR3 length, clone size, CDR3 DNA, CDR3 protein. D genes are given only for firm matches. Only some rows state a clone size, as once, few, many or a class for expanded clones.

j_gene: TRBJ2-1; d_gene: TRBD1; v_gene: TRBV7-2; len: 15; abundance: -; CDR3nt: TGTGCCAGCAGCTTATTCGGACAGGGGTTCAATGAGCAGTTCTTC; CDR3aa: CASSLFGQGFNEQFF
j_gene: TRBJ1-5; d_gene: -; v_gene: TRBV7-8; len: 15; abundance: once; CDR3nt: TGTGCCAGCAGCCCAGAGGAGGGCAGCAATCAGCCCCAGCATTTT; CDR3aa: CASSPEEGSNQPQHF
j_gene: TRBJ2-7; d_gene: -; v_gene: TRBV6-5; len: 14; abundance: -; CDR3nt: TGTGCCAGCAGTTACTTCAGGGAAGTCCGCGAGCAGTACTTC; CDR3aa: CASSYFREVREQYF
j_gene: TRBJ2-7; d_gene: TRBD1; v_gene: TRBV7-8; len: 15; abundance: -; CDR3nt: TGTGCCAGCAGCTACCGGACAGGGGGAACCTACGAGCAGTACTTC; CDR3aa: CASSYRTGGTYEQYF
j_gene: TRBJ1-2; d_gene: -; v_gene: TRBV30; len: 12; abundance: -; CDR3nt: TGTGCCTGGAGTGCGGGTAACTATGGCTACACCTTC; CDR3aa: CAWSAGNYGYTF
j_gene: TRBJ2-2; d_gene: -; v_gene: TRBV7-3; len: 13; abundance: -; CDR3nt: TGTGCCAGCAGCTTCGCGGGTTTCGGGGAGCTGTTTTTT; CDR3aa: CASSFAGFGELFF
j_gene: TRBJ2-1; d_gene: TRBD2; v_gene: TRBV25-1; len: 15; abundance: -; CDR3nt: TGTGCCAGCAGTGTCGGTGGTGGCGGGAGAGTTGAGCAGTTCTTC; CDR3aa: CASSVGGGGRVEQFF
j_gene: TRBJ2-1; d_gene: -; v_gene: TRBV7-9; len: 14; abundance: -; CDR3nt: TGTGCCAGCAGCCTCGTTCAAATCAGGAATGAGCAGTTCTTC; CDR3aa: CASSLVQIRNEQFF
j_gene: TRBJ1-5; d_gene: TRBD1; v_gene: TRBV12-5; len: 14; abundance: -; CDR3nt: TGTGCTAGTGGCCTCGGGACAGGAGTCCAGCCCCAGCATTTT; CDR3aa: CASGLGTGVQPQHF
j_gene: TRBJ2-3; d_gene: -; v_gene: TRBV4-1; len: 14; abundance: once; CDR3nt: TGCGCCAGCAGCCAAGTAACAGCCCCAGATACGCAGTATTTT; CDR3aa: CASSQVTAPDTQYF
j_gene: TRBJ1-2; d_gene: -; v_gene: TRBV27; len: 13; abundance: -; CDR3nt: TGTGCCAGCAGTCCTGACAGAAACTATGGCTACACCTTC; CDR3aa: CASSPDRNYGYTF
j_gene: TRBJ2-3; d_gene: -; v_gene: TRBV29-1; len: 11; abundance: -; CDR3nt: TGCAGCGTTGAATTCGTAGATACGCAGTATTTT; CDR3aa: CSVEFVDTQYF
j_gene: TRBJ2-1; d_gene: TRBD2; v_gene: TRBV30; len: 14; abundance: -; CDR3nt: TGTGCCTGGAGACCGGGACTAGTTCCCCATGAGCAGTTCTTC; CDR3aa: CAWRPGLVPHEQFF
j_gene: TRBJ1-3; d_gene: TRBD1; v_gene: TRBV2; len: 15; abundance: -; CDR3nt: TGTGCCAGCAGCGAACAGGGGAAAGCAGGAAACACCATATATTTT; CDR3aa: CASSEQGKAGNTIYF
j_gene: TRBJ2-1; d_gene: TRBD1; v_gene: TRBV6-4; len: 16; abundance: -; CDR3nt: TGTGCCAGCAGTCGACAGGGGAACTATAGGCCCGATGAGCAGTTCTTC; CDR3aa: CASSRQGNYRPDEQFF
j_gene: TRBJ2-4; d_gene: TRBD1; v_gene: TRBV7-2; len: 15; abundance: -; CDR3nt: TGTGCCAGCAGTCCGGACAGGGGGGTTGTAAACATTCAGTACTTC; CDR3aa: CASSPDRGVVNIQYF